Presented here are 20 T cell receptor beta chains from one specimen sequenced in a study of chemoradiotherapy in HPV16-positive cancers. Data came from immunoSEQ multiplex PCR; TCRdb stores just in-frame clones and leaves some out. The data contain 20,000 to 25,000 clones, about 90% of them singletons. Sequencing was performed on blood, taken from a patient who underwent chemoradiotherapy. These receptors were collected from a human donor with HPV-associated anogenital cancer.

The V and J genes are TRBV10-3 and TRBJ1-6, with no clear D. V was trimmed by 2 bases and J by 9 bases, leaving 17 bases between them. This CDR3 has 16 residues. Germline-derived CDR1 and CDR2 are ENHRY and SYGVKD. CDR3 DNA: TGTGCCATCAGTGAGAGCGGAGGCCGGAAGACTTCACCCCTCCACTTT. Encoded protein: CAISESGGRKTSPLHF.

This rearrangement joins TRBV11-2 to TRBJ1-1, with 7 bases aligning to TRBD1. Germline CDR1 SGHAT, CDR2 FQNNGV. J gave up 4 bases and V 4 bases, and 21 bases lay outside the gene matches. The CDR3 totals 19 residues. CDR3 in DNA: TGTGCCAGCAGCTCCGACCTACGACAGGGTGGGGTGGGTCGCACTGAAGCTTTCTTT. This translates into CASSSDLRQGGVGRTEAFF.

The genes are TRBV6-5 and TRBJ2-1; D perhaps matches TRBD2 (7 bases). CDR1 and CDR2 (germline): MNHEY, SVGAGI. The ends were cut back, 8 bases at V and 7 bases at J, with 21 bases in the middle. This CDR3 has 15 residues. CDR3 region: CASLGLGRGGNEQFF. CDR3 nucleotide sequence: TGTGCCAGCTTGGGGTTGGGCAGGGGAGGGAATGAGCAGTTCTTC.

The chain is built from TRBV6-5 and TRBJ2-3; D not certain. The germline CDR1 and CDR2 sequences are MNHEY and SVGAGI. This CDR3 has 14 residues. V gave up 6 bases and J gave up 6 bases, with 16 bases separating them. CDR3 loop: CASSLTISSDTQYF. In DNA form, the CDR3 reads TGTGCCAGCAGCCTTACGATCTCATCGGATACGCAGTATTTT.

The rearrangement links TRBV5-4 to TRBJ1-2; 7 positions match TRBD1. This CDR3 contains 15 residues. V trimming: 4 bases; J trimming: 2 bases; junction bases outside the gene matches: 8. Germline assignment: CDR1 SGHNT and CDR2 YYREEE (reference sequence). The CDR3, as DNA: TGTGCCAGCAGCCCCGGACAGGTGATCAACTATGGCTACACCTTC. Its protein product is CASSPGQVINYGYTF.

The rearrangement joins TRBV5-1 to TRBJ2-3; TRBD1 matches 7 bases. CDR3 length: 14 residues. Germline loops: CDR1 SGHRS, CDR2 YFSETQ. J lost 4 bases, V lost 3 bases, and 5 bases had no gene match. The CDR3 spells CASSSGQVSDTQYF. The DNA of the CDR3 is TGCGCCAGCAGCTCCGGACAGGTCTCAGATACGCAGTATTTT.

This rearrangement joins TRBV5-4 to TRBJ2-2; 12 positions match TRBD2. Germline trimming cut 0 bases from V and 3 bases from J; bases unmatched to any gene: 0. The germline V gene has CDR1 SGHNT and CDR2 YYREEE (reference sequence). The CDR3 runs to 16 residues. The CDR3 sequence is CASSLGLAGDTGELFF. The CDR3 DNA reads TGTGCCAGCAGCTTGGGACTAGCGGGGGACACCGGGGAGCTGTTTTTT.

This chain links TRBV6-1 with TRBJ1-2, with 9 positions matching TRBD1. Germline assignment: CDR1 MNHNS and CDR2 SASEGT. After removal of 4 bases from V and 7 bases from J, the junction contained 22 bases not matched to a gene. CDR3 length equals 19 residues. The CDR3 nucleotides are TGTGCCAGCAGTGTCCATCTCCGGGACAGGGTATCGGAAAGTGGTGGCTACACCTTC. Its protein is CASSVHLRDRVSESGGYTF.

For the CDR3, the DNA is TGCGCCAGCAGCTTTATTTCAGGATCGGGGTACGAGCAGTACTTC. Protein product: CASSFISGSGYEQYF. This rearrangement joins TRBV5-1 to TRBJ2-7; a weak D match, TRBD2 (5 bases). V gave up 2 bases and J gave up 4 bases, with 16 bases separating them. The CDR3 extends over 15 amino acids. Looked up from germline, CDR1 is SGHRS and CDR2 is YFSETQ.

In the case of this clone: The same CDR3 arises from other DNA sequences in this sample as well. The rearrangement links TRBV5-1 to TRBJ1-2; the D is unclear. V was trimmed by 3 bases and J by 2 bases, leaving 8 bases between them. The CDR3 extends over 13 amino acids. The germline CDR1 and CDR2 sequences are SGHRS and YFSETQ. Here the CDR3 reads CASSSGYNYGYTF. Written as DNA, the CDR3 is TGCGCCAGCAGCTCCGGATACAACTATGGCTACACCTTC.

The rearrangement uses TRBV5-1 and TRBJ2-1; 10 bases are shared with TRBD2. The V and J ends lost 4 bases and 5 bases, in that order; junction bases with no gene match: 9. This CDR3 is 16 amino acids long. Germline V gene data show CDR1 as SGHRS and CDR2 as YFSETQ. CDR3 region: CASSLTLAGVDNEQFF. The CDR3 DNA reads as TGCGCCAGCAGCCTAACTCTAGCGGGGGTAGACAATGAGCAGTTCTTC.

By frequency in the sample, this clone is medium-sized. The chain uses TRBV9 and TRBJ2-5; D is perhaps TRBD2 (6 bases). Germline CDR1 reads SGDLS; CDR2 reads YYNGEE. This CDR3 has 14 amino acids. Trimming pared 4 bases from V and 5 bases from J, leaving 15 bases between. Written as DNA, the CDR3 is TGTGCCAGCAGCACGGAGGGCGGGTGGGAGACCCAGTACTTC. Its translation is CASSTEGGWETQYF.

CDR3 nucleotides: TGTGCCAGCAGCTTGGGGGGACAGGGGCGTCGCGGCTACACCTTC. Its protein is CASSLGGQGRRGYTF. This sequence joins TRBV5-6 and TRBJ1-2; 10 nucleotides line up with TRBD1. V shed 0 bases and J 8 bases; nucleotides not matched to a gene: 7. CDR1 and CDR2 from the germline V gene are SGHDT and YYEEEE. This CDR3 has 15 residues.

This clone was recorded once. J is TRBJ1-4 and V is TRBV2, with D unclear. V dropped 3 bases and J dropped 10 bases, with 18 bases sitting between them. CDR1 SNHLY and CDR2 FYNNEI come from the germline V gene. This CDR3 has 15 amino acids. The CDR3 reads CASSEFRNSGGKLFF. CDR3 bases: TGTGCCAGCAGTGAGTTTCGTAACTCAGGAGGAAAACTGTTTTTT.

This chain's CDR3 is CASSPSTGAAFF. The CDR3 nucleotides read TGTGCCAGCAGTCCATCAACAGGGGCAGCTTTCTTT. The genes are TRBV6-5 and TRBJ1-1; 7 nucleotides line up with TRBD1. The CDR3 extends over 12 amino acids. Looked up from germline, CDR1 is MNHEY and CDR2 is SVGAGI. The J segment lost 10 bases and the V segment lost 5 bases, leaving 7 bases of the junction unmatched.

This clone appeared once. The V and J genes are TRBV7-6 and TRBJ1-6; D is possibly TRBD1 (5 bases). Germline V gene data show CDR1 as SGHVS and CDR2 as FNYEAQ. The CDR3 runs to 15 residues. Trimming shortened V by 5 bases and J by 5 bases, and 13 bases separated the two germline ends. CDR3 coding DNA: TGTGCCAGCAGCCCAAGGAGGGGTAATAATTCACCCCTCCACTTT. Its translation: CASSPRRGNNSPLHF.

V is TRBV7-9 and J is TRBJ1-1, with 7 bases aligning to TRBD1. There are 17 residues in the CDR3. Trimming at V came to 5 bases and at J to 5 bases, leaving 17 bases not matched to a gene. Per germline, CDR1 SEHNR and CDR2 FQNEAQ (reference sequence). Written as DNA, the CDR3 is TGTGCCAGCAGCGGAAACAGGGGATTATTGGCTTCGACTGAAGCTTTCTTT. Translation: CASSGNRGLLASTEAFF.

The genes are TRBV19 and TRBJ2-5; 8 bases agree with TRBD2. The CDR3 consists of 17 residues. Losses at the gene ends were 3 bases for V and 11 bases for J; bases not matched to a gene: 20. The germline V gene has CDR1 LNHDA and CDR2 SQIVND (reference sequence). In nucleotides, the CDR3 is TGTGCCAGTAGTATTCGTTTTATGGCAAGCGGGGGCCCCTCTCAGTACTTC. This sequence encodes CASSIRFMASGGPSQYF.

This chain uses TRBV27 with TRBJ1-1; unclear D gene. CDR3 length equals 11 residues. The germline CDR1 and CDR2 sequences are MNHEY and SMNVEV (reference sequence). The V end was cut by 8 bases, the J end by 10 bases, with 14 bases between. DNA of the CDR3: TGTGCCAGCCGCGTGAGATCCGTAGCTTTCTTT. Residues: CASRVRSVAFF.

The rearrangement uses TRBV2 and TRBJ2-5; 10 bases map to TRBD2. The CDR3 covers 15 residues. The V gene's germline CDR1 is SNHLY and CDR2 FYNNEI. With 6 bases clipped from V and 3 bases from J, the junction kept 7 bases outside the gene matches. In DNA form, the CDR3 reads TGTGCCAGCAGGGCATTAGCGGGGGGAAAAGAGACCCAGTACTTC. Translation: CASRALAGGKETQYF.